Only a few counts were recorded for the clone carrying this TCR beta chain. Original methodology: Nucleated cell counts were estimated from reference gene primer amplification. Sequenced by immunoSEQ multiplex PCR; TCRdb stores in-frame clones only, minus some. V, J and clone size were drawn from that table, and D and trimming were deduced from the DNA. The data contain roughly 400,000 clones, around 87% of them singletons. This record belongs to a study of blood T cell repertoires in COVID-19. About the study: There were acute and convalescent COVID-19 samples, and they came from the United States, Italy and Spain. Nucleic acid was either cDNA or gDNA, and it came from T cells, B-cell-depleted T cells, or PBMCs.

Germline V CDR1 and CDR2: LGHDT, YNNKEL (reference sequence). CDR3 length equals 16 residues. V was clipped by 1 base and J by 0 bases, with 12 bases between them. While infection was still active, Seattle patients were enrolled and then followed longitudinally. The sequenced sample consisted of peripheral blood. The TCR sequence derives from a woman aged 60 to 75 with COVID-19, enrolled during active disease. V usage is TRBV3-1 (or the pseudogene TRBV3-2) and J usage is TRBJ1-1; D is perhaps TRBD1 (5 bases). CDR3 nucleotide sequence: TGTGCCAGCAGCCAAGGACACGGGGGGGTGAACACTGAAGCTTTCTTT. Translating gives CASSQGHGGVNTEAFF.